These 5 T cell receptor beta chains came from one sample sequenced in a study of CD8 T cells in Susac syndrome. RNA in amounts of roughly 0.5 to 1 ug was reverse transcribed with random hexamers. TCRdb redid the calling of the immunoSEQ multiplex PCR reads with MiXCR, one entry per CDR3 protein. The sample records tens of thousands of distinct CDR3 sequences, over 90% being singletons. Sample: CD8+ T cells from PBMCs. The receptors originated from a human donor with Susac syndrome.

The chain combines TRBV6-5 with TRBJ2-1, with 7 bases that match TRBD2. Trimming removed 6 bases from V and 6 bases from J; junction bases left unmatched: 5. Germline V gene data show CDR1 as MNHEY and CDR2 as SVGAGI. This CDR3 has 13 residues. CDR3 amino acids: CASSPSGANEQFF. CDR3 nucleotides: TGTGCCAGCAGCCCTAGCGGAGCCAATGAGCAGTTCTTC.

The genes are TRBV5-5 and TRBJ2-7; possible D gene TRBD2, 6 bases. The CDR3 has 20 residues. V shed 0 bases and J shed 4 bases, with 29 bases lying between them. Germline-derived CDR1 and CDR2 are SGHKS and YYEKEE (reference sequence). The CDR3 region is CASSLEIAGPVGGSMYEQYF. DNA for the CDR3: TGTGCCAGCAGCTTGGAAATTGCGGGACCGGTAGGTGGAAGTATGTACGAGCAGTACTTC.

The V and J genes are TRBV2 and TRBJ2-7; 8 nucleotides agree with TRBD1. Germline V gene sequence: CDR1 SNHLY, CDR2 FYNNEI. The CDR3 loop spans 15 amino acids. The J segment lost 5 bases and the V segment lost 4 bases, leaving 10 bases of the junction unmatched. CDR3 sequence: CASSVPGQAPDEQYF. The CDR3 coding sequence is TGTGCCAGCAGTGTACCGGGACAGGCGCCTGACGAGCAGTACTTC.

The chain carries TRBV23-1 and TRBJ1-1, with a tentative D call TRBD1 (5 bases). TRBV23-1 carries the ORF label, with uncertain function. V lost 7 bases to trimming and J lost 5 bases, with 23 bases between them. The CDR3 spans 16 residues. As DNA, the CDR3 is TGCGCCAGCATGAGGGGCCAGCCCAGGGATTGGACTGAAGCTTTCTTT. Translated, it gives CASMRGQPRDWTEAFF.

This chain connects TRBV7-9 to TRBJ1-5; no reliable D call. Germline V gene data show CDR1 as SEHNR and CDR2 as FQNEAQ (reference sequence). This CDR3 is built from 13 residues. V was shortened by 5 bases and J by 6 bases, with 11 bases between the two germline ends. CDR3 sequence reads: CASSPPAGQPQHF. In nucleotides, the CDR3 is TGTGCCAGCAGCCCTCCGGCGGGTCAGCCCCAGCATTTT. The variable domain in full, completed from reference TRBV7-9 and TRBJ1-5, reads DTGVSQNPRHKITKRGQNVTFRCDPISEHNRLYWYRQTLGQGPEFLTYFQNEAQLEKSRLLSDRFSAERPKGSFSTLEIQRTEQGDSAMYLCASSPPAGQPQHFGDGTRLSIL.